This passage covers 12 T cell receptor beta chains from one sample sequenced in a study of human T cells and chemical hapten exposure. Time point noted: patch test 2, 6 weeks after DPC sensitization. Treatment indicated: therapeutic diphenylcyclopropenone sensitization with weekly scalp DPC. TCRdb re-analysed the RACE reads in MiXCR, keeping a single row per CDR3 protein. The sample has under 450,000 distinct CDR3 sequences, around 6% seen once; the top ten hold under 7%. Here the sequenced sample was whole blood, taken in connection with sensitization to the hapten diphenylcyclopropenone (DPC). The receptors here all came from a woman aged 18-29 years with alopecia areata. Some clones in this sample may be carry-over from other donors' samples.

This clonotype was found many times. CDR3: CASSESMAFRRYEQYF. CDR3 DNA: TGTGCCAGCAGTGAAAGTATGGCGTTTAGGAGGTACGAGCAGTACTTC. The chain is built from TRBV2 and TRBJ2-7; D may be TRBD2 (5 bases). The CDR3 spans 16 residues. Trimming left V 2 bases short and J 4 bases short, with 18 bases between. Germline V gene data show CDR1 as SNHLY and CDR2 as FYNNEI.

This chain connects TRBV10-3 to TRBJ2-3; D is ambiguous. The CDR3 is 17 amino acids. Deletions cut 0 bases from V and 0 bases from J, with 13 bases between. Germline-derived CDR1 and CDR2 are ENHRY and SYGVKD. The CDR3 nucleotides read TGTGCCATCAGTGAGTCGGGTCTTGGCCCTAGCACAGATACGCAGTATTTT. Translated: CAISESGLGPSTDTQYF.

This clonotype turned up a few times. The chain has TRBV7-9 and TRBJ2-1, with D perhaps matching TRBD1 (6 bases). Between the trimmed V and J ends, which lost 4 bases and 4 bases, there was a span of 17 bases. From germline, CDR1 is SEHNR and CDR2 FQNEAQ (reference sequence). This CDR3 region has 16 residues. This CDR3 reads CASSSRQVTDYNEQFF. DNA of the CDR3: TGTGCCAGCAGCTCACGACAGGTAACAGATTACAATGAGCAGTTCTTC.

This clonotype was picked up many times. The chain links TRBV11-2 to TRBJ2-7; possible D gene TRBD1, 6 bases. CDR3 length equals 13 residues. Trimming left V 7 bases short and J 1 base short, with 11 bases between. The germline CDR1 and CDR2 sequences are SGHAT and FQNNGV. The CDR3 nucleotides are TGTGCCAGCACTCCCGGGACATCCTACGAGCAGTACTTC. Protein sequence: CASTPGTSYEQYF.

V usage is TRBV10-3 and J usage is TRBJ2-1, with unresolved D. CDR3 size: 14 residues. Germline V gene sequence: CDR1 ENHRY, CDR2 SYGVKD. Trimming pared 10 bases from V and 8 bases from J, leaving 21 bases between. The CDR3 nucleotides read TGTGCCACATATCCGGGCCTCGAGTCGGATGAGCAGTTCTTC. Translating gives CATYPGLESDEQFF.

This clonotype was seen a few times. CDR3 nucleotide sequence: TGTGCCAGCAGCGTACAGGCGGGACTAGCTTTAGATGAGCAGTTCTTC. Its translation: CASSVQAGLALDEQFF. This sequence joins TRBV7-9 and TRBJ2-1; TRBD2 aligns across 9 bases. The CDR3 covers 16 residues. J lost 8 bases, V lost 5 bases, and 13 bases had no gene match. The germline V gene has CDR1 SEHNR and CDR2 FQNEAQ (reference sequence).

The chain combines TRBV7-8 with TRBJ1-1, with D possibly matching TRBD1 (5 bases). The CDR3 is 13 residues long. Germline CDR1 and CDR2: SGHVS and FQNEAQ. V shed 5 bases and J shed 6 bases, with 13 bases lying between them. In DNA form, the CDR3 reads TGTGCCAGCAGCCTGGGGGGTTCCCCTGAAGCTTTCTTT. It yields the protein CASSLGGSPEAFF.

This clonotype was counted between two and nine times. The J gene is TRBJ2-7, the V gene TRBV20-1, with 7 nucleotides matching TRBD1. The CDR3 contains 13 residues. CDR1 and CDR2 (germline): DFQATT, SNEGSKA (reference sequence). V shed 2 bases, J shed 6 bases, and the junction held 7 bases outside the gene matches. Here the CDR3 reads CSARFRAGGEQYF. The CDR3 nucleotides read TGCAGTGCTAGATTTCGGGCAGGGGGCGAGCAGTACTTC.

V is TRBV27 and J is TRBJ1-3, with 7 bases matching TRBD1. Germline lookup yields CDR1 MNHEY and CDR2 SMNVEV (reference sequence). The V gene end was trimmed by 4 bases and the J gene end by 2 bases; junction bases not matched to a gene: 5. The CDR3 sequence is 15 residues long. The CDR3 spells CASSSDREAGNTIYF. In DNA, the CDR3 is TGTGCCAGCAGTTCCGACAGGGAAGCTGGAAACACCATATATTTT.

There are a few counts of this clonotype. The J gene is TRBJ1-1, the V gene TRBV7-8, with D perhaps TRBD1 (5 bases). This CDR3 is 14 amino acids long. Germline assignment: CDR1 SGHVS and CDR2 FQNEAQ. Trimming took 5 bases from V and 10 from J, leaving 20 bases between them. This CDR3 is CASSELGRGMGAFF. CDR3 sequence (DNA): TGTGCCAGCAGCGAGTTGGGACGGGGCATGGGAGCTTTCTTT.

The chain couples TRBV27 to TRBJ1-1, with TRBD1 matching over 7 bases. CDR1 is MNHEY and CDR2 is SMNVEV in the germline V gene (reference sequence). CDR3 length: 14 residues. Trimming removed 6 bases from V and 2 bases from J; junction bases left unmatched: 6. CDR3 DNA sequence: TGTGCCAGCAGGATGGACAGGTTAAACACTGAAGCTTTCTTT. Translated, it gives CASRMDRLNTEAFF.

V is TRBV5-4 and J is TRBJ2-3; 8 bases match TRBD2. This CDR3 comprises 15 residues. The J segment lost 4 bases and the V segment lost 4 bases, leaving 8 bases of the junction unmatched. Germline V CDR1 and CDR2: SGHNT, YYREEE (reference sequence). In DNA form, the CDR3 reads TGTGCCAGCAGCCCGCCGGGTAGCGGGGCAGATACGCAGTATTTT. It encodes CASSPPGSGADTQYF.